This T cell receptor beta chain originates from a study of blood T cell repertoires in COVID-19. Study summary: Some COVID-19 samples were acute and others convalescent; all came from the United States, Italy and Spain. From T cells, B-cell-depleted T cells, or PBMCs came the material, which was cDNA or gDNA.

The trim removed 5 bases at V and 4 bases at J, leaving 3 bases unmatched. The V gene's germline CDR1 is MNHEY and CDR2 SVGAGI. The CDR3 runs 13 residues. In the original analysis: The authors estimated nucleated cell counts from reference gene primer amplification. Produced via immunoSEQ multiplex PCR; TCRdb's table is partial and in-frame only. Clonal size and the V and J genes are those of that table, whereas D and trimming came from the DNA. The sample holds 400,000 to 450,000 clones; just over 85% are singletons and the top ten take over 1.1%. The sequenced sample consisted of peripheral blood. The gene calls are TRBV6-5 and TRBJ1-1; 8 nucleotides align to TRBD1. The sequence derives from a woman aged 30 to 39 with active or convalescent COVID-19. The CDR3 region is CASSRQGITEAFF. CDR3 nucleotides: TGTGCCAGCAGTAGACAGGGGATCACTGAAGCTTTCTTT.